Each of the 19 T cell receptor beta chains below was sequenced from the same sample in a study of cytomegalovirus exposure and HLA in healthy donors (dated by TCRdb to about 2017). Libraries were made using the immunoSEQ multiplex PCR assay. For the multiplex PCR, a mixture combining 60 forward primers for TCR Vbeta segments and 13 reverse primers for TCR Jbeta segments was used. Imported from immuneACCESS, the table was reduced by TCRdb to in-frame sequences with V and J called. These copies leave out some clones; in studies compared against another copy, an unresolved V gene accounts for under half, and the cause of the remainder is not known. Counted in this sample were under 150,000 clones; about two thirds of them appeared once. The ten largest clones take up less than 3.5% of the sample. Sequenced: PBMCs. The receptors derive from a human donor in good health.

CDR3: CASSTGSEQYF. For the CDR3, the DNA is TGTGCCAGCAGCACAGGGAGCGAGCAGTACTTC. This chain connects TRBV7-9 to TRBJ2-7; D is perhaps TRBD1 (6 bases). The germline gives CDR1 SEHNR, CDR2 FQNEAQ (reference sequence). V lost 5 bases and J 6 bases, leaving 8 bases between the germline ends. This CDR3 has 11 amino acids.

The chain joins TRBV2 to TRBJ2-5; 8 positions agree with TRBD2. Germline V lookup: CDR1 SNHLY, CDR2 FYNNEI. The CDR3 covers 15 residues. V was pared by 7 bases and J by 5 bases, with 12 bases of the junction left unmatched. The CDR3, as DNA: TGTGCCAGCATTAAAATATCCGCTAGCGGGGAGACCCAGTACTTC. Protein: CASIKISASGETQYF. The whole variable domain, remainder taken from reference TRBV2 and TRBJ2-5, is EPEVTQTPSHQVTQMGQEVILRCVPISNHLYFYWYRQILGQKVEFLVSFYNNEISEKSEIFDDQFSVERPDGSNFTLKIRSTKLEDSAMYFCASIKISASGETQYFGPGTRLLVL.

The chain couples TRBV27 to TRBJ1-2; D is ambiguous. This CDR3 is 12 amino acids long. Deletions cut 6 bases from V and 8 bases from J, with 13 bases between. Germline CDR1 and CDR2: MNHEY and SMNVEV (reference sequence). CDR3 sequence reads: CASSGRSGGYTF. The DNA for the CDR3 is TGTGCCAGCAGCGGACGGTCGGGGGGCTACACCTTC.

This chain links TRBV15 with TRBJ2-1, with TRBD1 identical over 7 bases. V shed 3 bases, J shed 8 bases, and the junction held 16 bases outside the gene matches. The CDR3 has 17 residues. From germline, CDR1 is LNHNV and CDR2 YYDKDF (reference sequence). The CDR3 region has the DNA TGTGCCACCAGCAGGAGAGGTCCTATGGGACAGCTCTATGAGCAGTTCTTC. Translation gives CATSRRGPMGQLYEQFF. Variable domain in full (rest from reference TRBV15 and TRBJ2-1): DAMVIQNPRYQVTQFGKPVTLSCSQTLNHNVMYWYQQKSSQAPKLLFHYYDKDFNNEADTPDNFQSRRPNTSFCFLDIRSPGLGDTAMYLCATSRRGPMGQLYEQFFGPGTRLTVL.

The V call is TRBV9, the J call TRBJ1-4; D possibly corresponds to TRBD1 (5 bases). Per germline, CDR1 SGDLS and CDR2 YYNGEE. Deletions cut 0 bases from V and 8 bases from J, with 14 bases between. The CDR3 runs 15 residues. CDR3 coding DNA: TGTGCCAGCAGCGTAGTCCCAGGGAGGGACGAAAAACTGTTTTTT. Its protein is CASSVVPGRDEKLFF. The full variable domain, its missing parts supplied by reference TRBV9 and TRBJ1-4, is DSGVTQTPKHLITATGQRVTLRCSPRSGDLSVYWYQQSLDQGLQFLIQYYNGEERAKGNILERFSAQQFPDLHSELNLSSLELGDSALYFCASSVVPGRDEKLFFGSGTQLSVL.

The V and J genes are TRBV6-4 and TRBJ2-3; a weak D match, TRBD2 (5 bases). CDR1 MRHNA and CDR2 SNTAGT come from the germline V gene. Trimming stripped 0 bases from V and 0 bases from J, with 10 bases between. CDR3 length equals 16 residues. As DNA, the CDR3 is TGTGCCAGCAGTGACTCGGCGGGCTCCAGCACAGATACGCAGTATTTT. It codes for CASSDSAGSSTDTQYF.

This chain links TRBV10-2 with TRBJ1-1; D is perhaps TRBD1 (6 bases). Germline loops: CDR1 WSHSY, CDR2 SAAADI. V lost 7 bases to trimming and J lost 4 bases, with 16 bases between them. There are 14 residues in the CDR3. In DNA form, the CDR3 reads TGCGCCAGCAATACAAGGGGGAGAGGCACTGAAGCTTTCTTT. Its protein product is CASNTRGRGTEAFF.

The chain recombines TRBV11-2 with TRBJ2-3; D not resolved. The V and J ends lost 1 base and 2 bases respectively, with 4 bases between them. The CDR3 contains 13 residues. Germline CDR1 and CDR2: SGHAT and FQNNGV. CDR3 residues: CASSLAHTDTQYF. In nucleotides, the CDR3 is TGTGCCAGCAGCTTAGCCCACACAGATACGCAGTATTTT.

The chain carries TRBV7-6 and TRBJ1-5; possibly TRBD1 for D (5 bases). The CDR3 covers 13 residues. Trimming cost V 4 bases and J 6 bases, with 10 bases left between them. Germline V CDR1 and CDR2: SGHVS, FNYEAQ. CDR3 coding DNA: TGTGCCAGCAGCTATGGGGGGACTCAGCCCCAGCATTTT. The encoded protein is CASSYGGTQPQHF.

The V gene is TRBV10-2, the J gene TRBJ1-6; a possible D gene is TRBD1 (5 bases). The ends were cut back, 3 bases at V and 9 bases at J, with 15 bases in the middle. Germline loops: CDR1 WSHSY, CDR2 SAAADI. CDR3 length: 15 residues. The CDR3 bases are TGCGCCAGCAGTGAATTGCAGGGAATCCCTTCACCCCTCCACTTT. The encoded protein is CASSELQGIPSPLHF.

The chain links TRBV7-6 to TRBJ2-5; 12 positions match TRBD1. The germline CDR1 and CDR2 sequences are SGHVS and FNYEAQ. The CDR3 totals 20 residues. Trimming removed 0 bases from V and 3 bases from J; junction bases left unmatched: 14. The CDR3: CASSLAAGDRGLRSEETQYF. In DNA form, the CDR3 reads TGTGCCAGCAGCTTAGCCGCCGGGGACAGGGGGCTGAGGTCCGAAGAGACCCAGTACTTC.

The chain links TRBV5-6 to TRBJ1-1; no clear D gene. Per the germline V gene, CDR1 is SGHDT and CDR2 is YYEEEE. CDR3 length equals 16 residues. Trimming pared 0 bases from V and 2 bases from J, leaving 14 bases between. CDR3 nucleotide sequence: TGTGCCAGCAGCTTGGGGGTTGGGCAAATTAACACTGAAGCTTTCTTT. Protein product: CASSLGVGQINTEAFF.

This clone was counted between two and nine times. The rearrangement uses TRBV28 and TRBJ2-2; maybe TRBD2 (6 bases). The CDR3 extends over 16 amino acids. The V end was cut by 5 bases, the J end by 6 bases, with 19 bases between. Germline CDR1 MDHEN, CDR2 SYDVKM. CDR3 nucleotide sequence: TGTGCCAGCAGTCCGCTCGCGGGGCCCCCCCCCGGGGAGCTGTTTTTT. This encodes CASSPLAGPPPGELFF.

This clone was picked up a small number of times. The rearrangement uses TRBV27 and TRBJ1-3, with 7 bases lining up with TRBD1. The germline V gene encodes CDR1 MNHEY and CDR2 SMNVEV (reference sequence). The CDR3 spans 16 residues. The V and J ends lost 4 bases and 0 bases, in that order; junction bases with no gene match: 6. CDR3: CASSSLTGHSGNTIYF. The CDR3 coding sequence is TGTGCCAGCAGTTCATTGACAGGGCACTCTGGAAACACCATATATTTT.

This rearrangement joins TRBV7-8 to TRBJ1-2; no clear D. V was clipped by 7 bases and J by 0 bases, with 18 bases between them. The germline V gene has CDR1 SGHVS and CDR2 FQNEAQ. This CDR3 comprises 16 residues. CDR3 residues: CASTPRWGVTNYGYTF. In DNA form, the CDR3 reads TGTGCCAGCACCCCCCGCTGGGGAGTCACTAACTATGGCTACACCTTC.

The chain employs TRBV5-4 and TRBJ2-1, with 14 bases aligning to TRBD2. With V trimmed by 3 bases and J by 6 bases, 5 bases remained unmatched. Germline CDR1 is SGHNT and CDR2 is YYREEE (reference sequence). This CDR3 has 16 residues. The CDR3 protein is CASSSRLAGGSNEQFF. DNA of the CDR3: TGTGCCAGCAGCTCCAGACTAGCGGGAGGGTCCAATGAGCAGTTCTTC.

The chain has TRBV19 and TRBJ1-3; D is uncertain. V was clipped by 2 bases and J by 0 bases, with 8 bases between them. Germline CDR1 LNHDA, CDR2 SQIVND (reference sequence). The CDR3 has 15 residues. This CDR3 is CASSIRGSSGNTIYF. The CDR3 DNA reads as TGTGCCAGTAGTATAAGAGGTTCCTCTGGAAACACCATATATTTT.

This clone has just a few counts. The chain links TRBV25-1 to TRBJ2-1; 10 bases line up with TRBD1. V dropped 8 bases and J dropped 1; count of bases not matched to a gene: 5. This CDR3 contains 15 residues. From germline, CDR1 is MGHDK and CDR2 SYGVNS. In nucleotides, the CDR3 is TGTGCCAGCGATCCGGGACAGGGGTCCTACAATGAGCAGTTCTTC. Protein: CASDPGQGSYNEQFF.

This chain joins TRBV9 and TRBJ2-2; D is possibly TRBD2 (5 bases). Trimming cost V 0 bases and J 4 bases, with 16 bases left between them. From germline, CDR1 is SGDLS and CDR2 YYNGEE. The CDR3 length is 17 residues. As DNA, the CDR3 is TGTGCCAGCAGCGTAGTCGCTAGCCCCCGTCGCACCGGGGAGCTGTTTTTT. Translation: CASSVVASPRRTGELFF.